This TCR beta chain was captured in a study of blood T cell repertoires in COVID-19. At the level of the study: The study drew acute and convalescent COVID-19 samples from the United States, Italy and Spain. The analysed material was cDNA or gDNA that came from T cells, B-cell-depleted T cells, or PBMCs.

The V and J ends lost 0 bases and 4 bases respectively, with 16 bases between them. CDR1 is MGHRA and CDR2 is YSYEKL in the germline V gene. The length of the CDR3 is 16 residues. Seattle researchers signed up patients amid active infection and tracked them longitudinally. Original data processing: Reference gene primer amplification gave estimated nucleated cell counts. Assay used: immunoSEQ multiplex PCR; TCRdb lists only in-frame clones, some missing. V, J and clone size are taken as reported in that table, and D and trimming were inferred from the DNA itself. The table records 220,000 or so clones, 85% to 90% of them present only once.

The chain carries TRBV4-1 and TRBJ2-7, with D possibly being TRBD1 (5 bases). The TCR originated in a woman between 50 and 59 years old with COVID-19, enrolled during active disease. Specimen: peripheral blood. CDR3: CASSQDRLQGRYEQYF. The CDR3 DNA reads TGCGCCAGCAGCCAAGATCGTTTGCAGGGTCGGTACGAGCAGTACTTC.